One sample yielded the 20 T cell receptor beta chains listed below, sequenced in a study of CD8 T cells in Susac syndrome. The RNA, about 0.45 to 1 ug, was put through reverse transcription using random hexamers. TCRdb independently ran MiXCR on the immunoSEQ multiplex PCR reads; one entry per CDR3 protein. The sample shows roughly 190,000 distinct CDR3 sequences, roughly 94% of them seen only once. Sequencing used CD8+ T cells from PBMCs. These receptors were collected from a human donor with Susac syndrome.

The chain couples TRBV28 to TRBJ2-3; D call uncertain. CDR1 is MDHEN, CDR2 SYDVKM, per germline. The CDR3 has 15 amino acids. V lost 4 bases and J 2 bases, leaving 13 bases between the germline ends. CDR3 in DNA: TGTGCCAGCAGTTCCCACGGAGAACCCACAGATACGCAGTATTTT. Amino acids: CASSSHGEPTDTQYF.

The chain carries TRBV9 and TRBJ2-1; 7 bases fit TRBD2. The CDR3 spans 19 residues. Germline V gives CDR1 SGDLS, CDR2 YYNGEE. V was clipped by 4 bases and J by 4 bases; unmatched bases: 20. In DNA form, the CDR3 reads TGTGCCAGCAGCCCCCACGAATCCATCGGCCTAGCGGCTTACAATGAGCAGTTCTTC. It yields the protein CASSPHESIGLAAYNEQFF.

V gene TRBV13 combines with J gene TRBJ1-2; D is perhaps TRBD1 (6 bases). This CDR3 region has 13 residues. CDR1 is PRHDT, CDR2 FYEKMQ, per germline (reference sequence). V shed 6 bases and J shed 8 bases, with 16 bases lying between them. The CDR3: CASSSGGQKGYTF. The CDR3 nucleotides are TGTGCCAGCAGTTCGGGGGGGCAGAAAGGCTACACCTTC.

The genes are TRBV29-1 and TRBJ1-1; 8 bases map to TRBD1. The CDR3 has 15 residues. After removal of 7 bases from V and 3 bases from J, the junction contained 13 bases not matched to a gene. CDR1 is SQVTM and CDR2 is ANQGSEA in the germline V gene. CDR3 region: CSGRQGARVDTEAFF. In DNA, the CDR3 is TGCAGCGGAAGGCAGGGGGCGCGTGTGGACACTGAAGCTTTCTTT.

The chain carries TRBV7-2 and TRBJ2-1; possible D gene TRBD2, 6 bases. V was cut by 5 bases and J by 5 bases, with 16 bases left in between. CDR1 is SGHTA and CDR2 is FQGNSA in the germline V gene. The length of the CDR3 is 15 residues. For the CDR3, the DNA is TGTGCCAGCAGCGGACCTAGCGATAGTCACAATGAGCAGTTCTTC. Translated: CASSGPSDSHNEQFF. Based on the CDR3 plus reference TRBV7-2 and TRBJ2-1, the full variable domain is GAGVSQSPSNKVTEKGKDVELRCDPISGHTALYWYRQSLGQGLEFLIYFQGNSAPDKSGLPSDRFSAERTGGSVSTLTIQRTQQEDSAVYLCASSGPSDSHNEQFFGPGTRLTVL.

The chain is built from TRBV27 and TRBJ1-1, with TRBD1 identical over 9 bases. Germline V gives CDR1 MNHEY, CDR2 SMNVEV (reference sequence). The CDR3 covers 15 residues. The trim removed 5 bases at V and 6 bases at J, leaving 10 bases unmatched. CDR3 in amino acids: CASSATGTGRAEAFF. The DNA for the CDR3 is TGTGCCAGCAGTGCAACCGGGACAGGGCGGGCTGAAGCTTTCTTT.

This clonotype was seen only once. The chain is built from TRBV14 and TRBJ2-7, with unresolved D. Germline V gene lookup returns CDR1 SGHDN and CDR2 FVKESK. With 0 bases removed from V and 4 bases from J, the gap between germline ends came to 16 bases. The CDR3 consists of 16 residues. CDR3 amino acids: CASSQDVGTSTYEQYF. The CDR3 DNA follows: TGTGCCAGCAGCCAAGATGTCGGAACATCAACTTACGAGCAGTACTTC. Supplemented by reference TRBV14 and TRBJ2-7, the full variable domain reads EAGVTQFPSHSVIEKGQTVTLRCDPISGHDNLYWYRRVMGKEIKFLLHFVKESKQDESGMPNNRFLAERTGGTYSTLKVQPAELEDSGVYFCASSQDVGTSTYEQYFGPGTRLTVT.

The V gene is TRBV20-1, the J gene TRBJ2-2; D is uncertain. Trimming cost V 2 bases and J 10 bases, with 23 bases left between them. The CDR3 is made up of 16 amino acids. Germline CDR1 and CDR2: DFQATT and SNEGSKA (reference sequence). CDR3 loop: CSARSPVTLTSEELFF. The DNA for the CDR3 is TGCAGTGCTAGAAGCCCGGTTACCCTTACCTCGGAGGAGCTGTTTTTT.

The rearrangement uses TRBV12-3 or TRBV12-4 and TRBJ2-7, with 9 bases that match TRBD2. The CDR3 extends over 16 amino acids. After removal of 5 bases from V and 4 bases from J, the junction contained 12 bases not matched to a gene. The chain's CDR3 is CASSDTRTSAWYEQYF. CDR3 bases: TGTGCCAGCAGTGATACCAGGACTAGCGCTTGGTACGAGCAGTACTTC.

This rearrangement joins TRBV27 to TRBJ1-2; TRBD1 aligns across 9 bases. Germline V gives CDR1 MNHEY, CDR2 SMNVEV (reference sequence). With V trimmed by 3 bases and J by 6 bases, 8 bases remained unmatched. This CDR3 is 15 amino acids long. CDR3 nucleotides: TGTGCCAGCAGTTTTTTCGCGGGACAGGGTGATGGCTACACCTTC. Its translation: CASSFFAGQGDGYTF.

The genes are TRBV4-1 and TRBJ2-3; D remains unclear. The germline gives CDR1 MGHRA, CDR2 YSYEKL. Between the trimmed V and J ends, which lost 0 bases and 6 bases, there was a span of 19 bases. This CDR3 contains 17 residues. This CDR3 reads CASSQEGWLNHRDTQYF. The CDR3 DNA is TGCGCCAGCAGCCAAGAAGGGTGGCTAAACCACCGGGATACGCAGTATTTT.

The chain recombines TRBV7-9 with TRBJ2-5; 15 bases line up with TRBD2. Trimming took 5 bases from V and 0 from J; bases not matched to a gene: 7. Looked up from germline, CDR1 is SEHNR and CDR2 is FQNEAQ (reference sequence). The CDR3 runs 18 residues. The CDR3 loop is CASSLGTSGGLHQETQYF. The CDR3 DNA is TGTGCCAGCAGCCTCGGGACTAGCGGGGGGCTTCACCAAGAGACCCAGTACTTC. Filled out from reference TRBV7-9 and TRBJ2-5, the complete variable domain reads DTGVSQNPRHKITKRGQNVTFRCDPISEHNRLYWYRQTLGQGPEFLTYFQNEAQLEKSRLLSDRFSAERPKGSFSTLEIQRTEQGDSAMYLCASSLGTSGGLHQETQYFGPGTRLLVL.

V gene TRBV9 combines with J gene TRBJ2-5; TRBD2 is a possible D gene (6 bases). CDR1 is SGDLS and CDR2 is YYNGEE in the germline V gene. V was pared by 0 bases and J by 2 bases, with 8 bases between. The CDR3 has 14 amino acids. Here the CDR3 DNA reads TGTGCCAGCAGCGTAGACCGGGGGCAAGAGACCCAGTACTTC. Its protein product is CASSVDRGQETQYF.

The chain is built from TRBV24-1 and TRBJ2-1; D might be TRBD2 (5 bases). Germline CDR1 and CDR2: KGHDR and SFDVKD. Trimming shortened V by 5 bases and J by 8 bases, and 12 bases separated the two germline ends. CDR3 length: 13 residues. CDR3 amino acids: CATSVGGYDEQFF. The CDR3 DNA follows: TGTGCCACCAGTGTTGGAGGTTACGATGAGCAGTTCTTC.

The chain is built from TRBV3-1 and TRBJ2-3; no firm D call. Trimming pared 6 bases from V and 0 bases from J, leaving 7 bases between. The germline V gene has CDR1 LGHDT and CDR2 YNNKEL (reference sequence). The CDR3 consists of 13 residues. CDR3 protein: CASRQTSTDTQYF. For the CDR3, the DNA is TGTGCCAGCAGGCAAACTAGCACAGATACGCAGTATTTT.

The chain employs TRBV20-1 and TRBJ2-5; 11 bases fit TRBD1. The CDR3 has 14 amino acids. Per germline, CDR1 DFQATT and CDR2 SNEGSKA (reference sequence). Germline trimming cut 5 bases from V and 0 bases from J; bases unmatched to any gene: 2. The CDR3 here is CSASGQGDQETQYF. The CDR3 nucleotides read TGCAGTGCTTCGGGACAGGGGGACCAAGAGACCCAGTACTTC.

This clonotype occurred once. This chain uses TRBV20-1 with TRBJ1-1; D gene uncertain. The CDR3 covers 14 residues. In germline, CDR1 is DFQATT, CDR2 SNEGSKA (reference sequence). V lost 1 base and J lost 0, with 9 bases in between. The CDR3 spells CSARVPGLNTEAFF. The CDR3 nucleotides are TGCAGTGCTAGAGTTCCGGGTTTGAACACTGAAGCTTTCTTT.

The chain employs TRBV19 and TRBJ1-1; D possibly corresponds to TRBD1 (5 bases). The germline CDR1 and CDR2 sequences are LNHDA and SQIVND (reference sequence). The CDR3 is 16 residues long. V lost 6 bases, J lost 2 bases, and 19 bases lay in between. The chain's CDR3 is CASRNQQDNSNTEAFF. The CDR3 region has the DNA TGTGCCAGTAGGAATCAACAGGACAACAGTAACACTGAAGCTTTCTTT. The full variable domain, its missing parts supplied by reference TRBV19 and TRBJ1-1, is DGGITQSPKYLFRKEGQNVTLSCEQNLNHDAMYWYRQDPGQGLRLIYYSQIVNDFQKGDIAEGYSVSREKKESFPLTVTSAQKNPTAFYLCASRNQQDNSNTEAFFGQGTRLTVV.

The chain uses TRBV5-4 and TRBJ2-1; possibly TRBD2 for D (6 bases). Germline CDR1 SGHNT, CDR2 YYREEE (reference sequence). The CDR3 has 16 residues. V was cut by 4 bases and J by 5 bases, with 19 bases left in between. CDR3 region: CASSPTLGGVHNEQFF. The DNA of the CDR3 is TGTGCCAGCAGCCCCACCCTTGGCGGGGTCCACAATGAGCAGTTCTTC.

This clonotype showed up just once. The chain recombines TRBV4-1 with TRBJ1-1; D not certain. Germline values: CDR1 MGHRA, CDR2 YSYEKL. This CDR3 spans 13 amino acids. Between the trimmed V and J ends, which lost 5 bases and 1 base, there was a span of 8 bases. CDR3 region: CASSGHPNTEAFF. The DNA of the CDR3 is TGCGCCAGCAGCGGGCACCCGAACACTGAAGCTTTCTTT.